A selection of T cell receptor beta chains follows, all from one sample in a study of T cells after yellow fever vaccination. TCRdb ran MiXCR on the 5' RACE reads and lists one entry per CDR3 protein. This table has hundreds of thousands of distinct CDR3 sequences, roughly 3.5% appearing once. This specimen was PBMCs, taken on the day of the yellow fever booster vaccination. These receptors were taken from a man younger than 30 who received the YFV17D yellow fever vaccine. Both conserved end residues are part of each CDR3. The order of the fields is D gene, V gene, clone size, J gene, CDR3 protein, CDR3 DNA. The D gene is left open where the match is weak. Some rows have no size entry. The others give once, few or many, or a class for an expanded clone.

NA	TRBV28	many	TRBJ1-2	CASKASGYTF	TGTGCCAGCAAGGCCTCGGGCTACACCTTC
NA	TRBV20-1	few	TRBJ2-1	CSARGRQLGCDEQFF	TGCAGTGCTAGAGGTCGACAGCTGGGGTGCGATGAGCAGTTCTTC
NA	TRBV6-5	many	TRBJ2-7	CASSYSRPSSYEQYF	TGTGCCAGCAGTTACTCCAGGCCTAGCTCCTACGAGCAGTACTTC
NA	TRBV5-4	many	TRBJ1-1	CASSFLSEAFF	TGTGCCAGCAGCTTTTTAAGTGAAGCTTTCTTT
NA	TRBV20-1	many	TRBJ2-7	CSARGVVYEQYF	TGCAGTGCTAGAGGGGTGGTGTACGAGCAGTACTTC
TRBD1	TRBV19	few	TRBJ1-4	CASRKDREATNEKLFF	TGTGCCAGTAGGAAGGACAGGGAAGCAACTAATGAAAAACTGTTTTTT
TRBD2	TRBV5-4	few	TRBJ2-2	CASSFPAGDFTGELFF	TGTGCCAGCAGCTTCCCAGCGGGGGATTTCACCGGGGAGCTGTTTTTT
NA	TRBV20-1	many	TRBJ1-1	CSASHTDSLGTEAFF	TGCAGTGCTAGCCATACGGACAGCTTGGGGACTGAAGCTTTCTTT
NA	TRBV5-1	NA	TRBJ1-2	CASSLVAGDDYGYTF	TGCGCCAGCAGCTTGGTGGCAGGGGATGACTATGGCTACACCTTC
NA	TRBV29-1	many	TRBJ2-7	CSVEAGRRNEQYF	TGCAGCGTTGAAGCTGGCAGAAGAAACGAGCAGTACTTC
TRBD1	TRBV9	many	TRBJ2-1	CASTPQGAYNEQFF	TGTGCCAGCACCCCACAGGGGGCCTACAATGAGCAGTTCTTC
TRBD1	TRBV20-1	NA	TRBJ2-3	CSAFLEGQGETDTQYF	TGCAGTGCCTTCCTCGAGGGCCAGGGGGAAACAGATACGCAGTATTTT
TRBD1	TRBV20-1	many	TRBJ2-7	CSAPGRDRAYEQYF	TGCAGTGCCCCCGGCCGGGACAGGGCCTACGAGCAGTACTTC
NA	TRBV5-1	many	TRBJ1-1	CASRSDPRQNTEAFF	TGCGCCAGCAGGTCCGACCCGAGACAAAACACTGAAGCTTTCTTT
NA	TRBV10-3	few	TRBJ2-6	CAISDAHGAGANVLTF	TGTGCCATCAGTGACGCCCACGGGGCGGGGGCCAACGTCCTGACTTTC
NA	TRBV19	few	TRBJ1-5	CASVGRGQPQHF	TGTGCCAGTGTTGGGAGGGGTCAGCCCCAGCATTTT
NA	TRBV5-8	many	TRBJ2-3	CASSLGHPTDTQYF	TGTGCCAGCAGCTTGGGGCACCCCACAGATACGCAGTATTTT
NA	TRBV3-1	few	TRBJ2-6	CASSENSGANVLTF	TGTGCCAGCAGCGAAAACTCTGGGGCCAACGTCCTGACTTTC